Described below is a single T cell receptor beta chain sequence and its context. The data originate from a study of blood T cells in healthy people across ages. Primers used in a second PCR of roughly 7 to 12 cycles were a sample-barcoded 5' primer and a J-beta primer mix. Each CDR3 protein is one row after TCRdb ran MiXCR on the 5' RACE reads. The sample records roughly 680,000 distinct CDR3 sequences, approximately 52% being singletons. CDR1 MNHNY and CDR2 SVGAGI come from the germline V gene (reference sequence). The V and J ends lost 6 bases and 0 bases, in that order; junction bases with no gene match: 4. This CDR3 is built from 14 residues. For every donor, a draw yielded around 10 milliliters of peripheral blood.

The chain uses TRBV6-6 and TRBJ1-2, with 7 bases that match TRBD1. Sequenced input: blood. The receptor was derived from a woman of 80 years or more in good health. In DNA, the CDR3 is TGTGCCAGCAGCCAGGGACAGTCTAACTATGGCTACACCTTC. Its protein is CASSQGQSNYGYTF.